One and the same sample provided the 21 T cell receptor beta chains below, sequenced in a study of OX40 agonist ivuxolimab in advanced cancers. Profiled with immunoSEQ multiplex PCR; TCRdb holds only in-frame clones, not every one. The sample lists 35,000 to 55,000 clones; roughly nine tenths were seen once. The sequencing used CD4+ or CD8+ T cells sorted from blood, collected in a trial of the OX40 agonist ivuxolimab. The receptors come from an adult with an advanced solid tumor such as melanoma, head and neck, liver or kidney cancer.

The CDR3 here is CASSPISTGELFF. Written as DNA, the CDR3 is TGTGCCAGCTCACCAATCTCTACCGGGGAGCTGTTTTTT. The chain has TRBV18 and TRBJ2-2, with D uncertain. Trimming took off 2 bases at V and 5 bases at J, with 6 bases between the two ends. Per germline, CDR1 KGHSH and CDR2 LQKENI. The CDR3 has 13 residues. The full variable domain, rest sourced from reference TRBV18 and TRBJ2-2, is NAGVMQNPRHLVRRRGQEARLRCSPMKGHSHVYWYRQLPEEGLKFMVYLQKENIIDESGMPKERFSAEFPKEGPSILRIQQVVRGDSAAYFCASSPISTGELFFGEGSRLTVL.

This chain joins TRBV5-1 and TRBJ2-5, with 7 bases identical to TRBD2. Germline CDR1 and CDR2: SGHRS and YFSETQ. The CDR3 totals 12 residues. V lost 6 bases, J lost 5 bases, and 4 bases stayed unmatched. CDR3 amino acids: CASMRRGETQYF. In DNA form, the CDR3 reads TGCGCCAGCATGCGGCGGGGGGAGACCCAGTACTTC. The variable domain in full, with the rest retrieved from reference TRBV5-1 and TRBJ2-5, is KAGVTQTPRYLIKTRGQQVTLSCSPISGHRSVSWYQQTPGQGLQFLFEYFSETQRNKGNFPGRFSGRQFSNSRSEMNVSTLELGDSALYLCASMRRGETQYFGPGTRLLVL.

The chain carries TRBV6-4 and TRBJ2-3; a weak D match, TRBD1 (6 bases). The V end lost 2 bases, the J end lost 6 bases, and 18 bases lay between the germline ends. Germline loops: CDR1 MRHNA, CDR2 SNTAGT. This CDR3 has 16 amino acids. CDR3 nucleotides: TGTGCCAGCAGTGACACCGTGGACAGCCCCGTTGATACGCAGTATTTT. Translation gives CASSDTVDSPVDTQYF.

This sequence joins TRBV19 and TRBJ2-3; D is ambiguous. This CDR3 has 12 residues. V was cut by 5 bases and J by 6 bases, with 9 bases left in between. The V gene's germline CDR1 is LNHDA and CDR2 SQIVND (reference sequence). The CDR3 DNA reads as TGTGCCAGTAGTTTCCTTCAGGATACGCAGTATTTT. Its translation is CASSFLQDTQYF.

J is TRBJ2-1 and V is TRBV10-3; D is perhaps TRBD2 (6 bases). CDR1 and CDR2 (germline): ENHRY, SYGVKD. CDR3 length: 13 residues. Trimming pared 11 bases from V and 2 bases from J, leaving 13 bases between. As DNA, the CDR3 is TGTGCCGCGTCTGGAGGGACCTACAATGAGCAGTTCTTC. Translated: CAASGGTYNEQFF.

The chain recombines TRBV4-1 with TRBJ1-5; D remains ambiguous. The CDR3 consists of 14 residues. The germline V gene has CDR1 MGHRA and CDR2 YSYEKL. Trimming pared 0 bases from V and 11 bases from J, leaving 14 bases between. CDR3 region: CASSQDQTGRTQHF. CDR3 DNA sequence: TGCGCCAGCAGCCAAGATCAAACGGGAAGGACCCAGCATTTT.

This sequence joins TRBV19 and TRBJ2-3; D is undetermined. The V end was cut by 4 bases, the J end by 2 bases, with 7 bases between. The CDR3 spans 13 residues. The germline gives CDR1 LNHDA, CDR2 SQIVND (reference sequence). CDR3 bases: TGTGCCAGTAGTAATTCAAACACAGATACGCAGTATTTT. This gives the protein CASSNSNTDTQYF.

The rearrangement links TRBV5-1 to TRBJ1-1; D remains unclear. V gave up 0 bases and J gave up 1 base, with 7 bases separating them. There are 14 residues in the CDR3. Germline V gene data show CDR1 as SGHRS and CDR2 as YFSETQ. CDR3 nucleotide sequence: TGCGCCAGCAGCTTGGCAGGCCAGAACACTGAAGCTTTCTTT. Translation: CASSLAGQNTEAFF.

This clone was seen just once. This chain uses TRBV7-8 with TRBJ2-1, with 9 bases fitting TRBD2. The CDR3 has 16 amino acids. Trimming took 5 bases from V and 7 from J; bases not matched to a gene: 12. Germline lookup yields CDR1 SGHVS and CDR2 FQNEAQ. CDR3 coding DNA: TGTGCCAGCAGCATTAGCGGGAGAGTCAGGAGGAATGAGCAGTTCTTC. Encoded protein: CASSISGRVRRNEQFF.

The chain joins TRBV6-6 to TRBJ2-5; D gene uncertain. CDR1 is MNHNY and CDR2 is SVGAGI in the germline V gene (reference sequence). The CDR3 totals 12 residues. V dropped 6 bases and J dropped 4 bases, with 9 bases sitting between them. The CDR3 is CASRFGGETQYF. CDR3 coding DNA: TGTGCCAGCAGGTTCGGCGGAGAGACCCAGTACTTC.

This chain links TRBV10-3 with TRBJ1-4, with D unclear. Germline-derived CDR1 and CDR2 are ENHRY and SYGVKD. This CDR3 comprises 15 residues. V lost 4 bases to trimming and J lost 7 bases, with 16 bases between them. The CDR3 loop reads CAISGGMGVFEKLFF. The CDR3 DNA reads TGTGCCATCAGTGGCGGGATGGGCGTCTTTGAAAAACTGTTTTTT.

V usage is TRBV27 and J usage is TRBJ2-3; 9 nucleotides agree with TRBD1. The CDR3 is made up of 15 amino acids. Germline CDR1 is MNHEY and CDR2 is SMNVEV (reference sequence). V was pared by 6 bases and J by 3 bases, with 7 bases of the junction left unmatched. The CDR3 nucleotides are TGTGCCAGCAGCCCCGACAGGGGGAGTACAGATACGCAGTATTTT. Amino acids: CASSPDRGSTDTQYF.

The CDR3 here is CAIRGTSEQYF. DNA of the CDR3: TGTGCCATCAGGGGGACATCCGAGCAGTACTTC. V gene TRBV10-3 combines with J gene TRBJ2-7; a possible D gene is TRBD1 (6 bases). Germline V lookup: CDR1 ENHRY, CDR2 SYGVKD. V dropped 6 bases and J dropped 6 bases, with 9 bases sitting between them. The CDR3 contains 11 residues.

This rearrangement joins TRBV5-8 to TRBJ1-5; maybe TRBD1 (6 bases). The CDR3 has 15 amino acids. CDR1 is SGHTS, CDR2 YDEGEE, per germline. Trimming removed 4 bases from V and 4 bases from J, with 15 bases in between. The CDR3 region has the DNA TGTGCCAGCAGCCCAGGACAGAAGGTTAATCAGCCCCAGCATTTT. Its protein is CASSPGQKVNQPQHF.

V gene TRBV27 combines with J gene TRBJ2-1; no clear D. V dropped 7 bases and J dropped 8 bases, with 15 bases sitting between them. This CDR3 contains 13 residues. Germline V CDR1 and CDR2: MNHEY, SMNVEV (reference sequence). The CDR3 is CASTSPSRHEQFF. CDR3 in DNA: TGTGCCAGCACCTCACCCAGCCGCCATGAGCAGTTCTTC.

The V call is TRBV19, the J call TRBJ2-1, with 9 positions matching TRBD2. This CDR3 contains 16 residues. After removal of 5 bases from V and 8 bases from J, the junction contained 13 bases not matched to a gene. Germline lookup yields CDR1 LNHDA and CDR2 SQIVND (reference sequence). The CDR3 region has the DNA TGTGCCAGTAGTTCACGCCGCGCGGGAGGGCTCTATGAGCAGTTCTTC. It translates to CASSSRRAGGLYEQFF.

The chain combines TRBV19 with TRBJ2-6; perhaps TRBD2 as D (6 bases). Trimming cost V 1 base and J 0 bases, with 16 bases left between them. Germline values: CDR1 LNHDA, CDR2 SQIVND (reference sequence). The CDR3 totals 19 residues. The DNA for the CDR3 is TGTGCCAGTAGTATAGTGTCCGGGGGTGGAATCTCTGGGGCCAACGTCCTGACTTTC. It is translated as CASSIVSGGGISGANVLTF.

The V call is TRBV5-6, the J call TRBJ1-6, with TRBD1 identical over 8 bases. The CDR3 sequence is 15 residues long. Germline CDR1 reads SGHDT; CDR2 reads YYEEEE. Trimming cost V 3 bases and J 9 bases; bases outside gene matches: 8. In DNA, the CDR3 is TGTGCCAGCAGCTCCCGGACAGGGTGGGGTTCACCCCTCCACTTT. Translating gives CASSSRTGWGSPLHF.

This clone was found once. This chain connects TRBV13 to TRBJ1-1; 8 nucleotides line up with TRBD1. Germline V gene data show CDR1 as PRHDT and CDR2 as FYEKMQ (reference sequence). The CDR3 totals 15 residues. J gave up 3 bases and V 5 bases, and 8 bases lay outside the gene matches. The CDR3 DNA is TGTGCCAGCAGCACGATGACAGGGGCCGACACTGAAGCTTTCTTT. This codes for CASSTMTGADTEAFF.

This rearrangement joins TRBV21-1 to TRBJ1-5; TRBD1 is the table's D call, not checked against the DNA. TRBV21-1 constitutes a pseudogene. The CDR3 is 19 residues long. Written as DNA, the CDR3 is TGTGCCAGCAGCAAAATTCAGGGCAGTTACCAATTTAGCAATCAGCCCCAGCATTTT. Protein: CASSKIQGSYQFSNQPQHF.

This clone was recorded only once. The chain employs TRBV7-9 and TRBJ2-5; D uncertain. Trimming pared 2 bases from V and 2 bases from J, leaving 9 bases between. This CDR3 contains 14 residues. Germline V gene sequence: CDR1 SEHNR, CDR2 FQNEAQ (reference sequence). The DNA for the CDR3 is TGTGCCAGCAGCTTACTGGGCAGTCAAGAGACCCAGTACTTC. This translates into CASSLLGSQETQYF.